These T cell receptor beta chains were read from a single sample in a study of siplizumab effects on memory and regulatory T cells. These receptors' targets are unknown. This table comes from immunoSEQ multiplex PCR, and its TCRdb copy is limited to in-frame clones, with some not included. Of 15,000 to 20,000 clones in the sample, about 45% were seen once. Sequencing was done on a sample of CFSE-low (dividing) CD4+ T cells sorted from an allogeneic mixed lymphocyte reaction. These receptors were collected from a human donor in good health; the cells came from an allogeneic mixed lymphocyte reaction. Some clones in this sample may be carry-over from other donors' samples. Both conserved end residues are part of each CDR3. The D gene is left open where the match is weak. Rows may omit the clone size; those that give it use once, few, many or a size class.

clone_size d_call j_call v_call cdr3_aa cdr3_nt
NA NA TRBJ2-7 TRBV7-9 CASSLRGTYEQYF TGTGCCAGCAGCTTAAGGGGGACCTACGAGCAGTACTTC
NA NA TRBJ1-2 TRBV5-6 CASSLRVRGYTF TGTGCCAGCAGCTTGAGAGTCAGGGGCTACACCTTC
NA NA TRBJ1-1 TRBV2 CASSGAGIRAEAFF TGTGCCAGCAGTGGCGCAGGAATTAGAGCTGAAGCTTTCTTT
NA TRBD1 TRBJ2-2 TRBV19 CASSTGQVNTGELFF TGTGCCAGTAGTACGGGACAGGTGAACACCGGGGAGCTGTTTTTT
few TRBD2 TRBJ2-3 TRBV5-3 CARRDREGDTQYF TGTGCCAGAAGAGATAGGGAGGGGGATACGCAGTATTTT
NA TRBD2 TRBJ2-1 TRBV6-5 CASSPRAAGAREQFF TGTGCCAGCAGTCCCCGGGCGGCGGGAGCGCGTGAGCAGTTCTTC
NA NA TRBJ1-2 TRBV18 CASSPTESGKAANYGYTF TGTGCCAGCTCACCTACGGAATCAGGGAAGGCTGCTAACTATGGCTACACCTTC
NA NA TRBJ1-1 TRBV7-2 CASSKTGYVGTEAFF TGTGCCAGCAGCAAAACAGGGTACGTGGGCACTGAAGCTTTCTTT
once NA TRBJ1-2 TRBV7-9 CASSLGRVDGYTF TGTGCCAGCAGCTTGGGCCGTGTCGATGGCTACACCTTC
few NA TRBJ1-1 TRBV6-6 CASSYVGVSTEAFF TGTGCCAGCAGTTATGTTGGGGTTAGCACTGAAGCTTTCTTT
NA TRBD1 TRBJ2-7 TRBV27 CASRQTGTNYEQYF TGTGCCAGCAGACAGACAGGGACGAACTACGAGCAGTACTTC
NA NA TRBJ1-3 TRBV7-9 CASSLESSGNTIYF TGTGCCAGCAGCTTAGAGAGCTCTGGAAACACCATATATTTT
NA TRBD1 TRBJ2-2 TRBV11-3 CASSRGSTGELFF TGTGCCAGCTCCAGGGGGAGCACCGGAGAGCTGTTTTTT
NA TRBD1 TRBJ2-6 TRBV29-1 CSVGTGGLGANVLTF TGCAGCGTCGGGACAGGGGGACTTGGGGCCAACGTCCTGACTTTC
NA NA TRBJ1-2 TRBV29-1 CSVYDGYGYTF TGCAGCGTTTACGACGGCTATGGCTACACCTTC
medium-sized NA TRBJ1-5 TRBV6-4 CASSEQGGQPQHF TGTGCCAGCAGTGAGCAGGGAGGTCAGCCCCAGCATTTT
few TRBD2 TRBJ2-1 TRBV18 CASSILAGGPRSLNEQFF TGTGCCAGCTCAATCCTAGCGGGAGGGCCTCGTTCCCTCAATGAGCAGTTCTTC
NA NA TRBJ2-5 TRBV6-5 CASSYSMGTQETQYF TGTGCCAGCAGTTACTCGATGGGGACCCAAGAGACCCAGTACTTC
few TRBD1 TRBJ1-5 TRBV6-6 CASSPLGTDLNQPQHF TGTGCCAGCAGCCCGCTGGGGACAGATCTCAATCAGCCCCAGCATTTT
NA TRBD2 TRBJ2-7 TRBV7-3 CASSLGLADSYEQYF TGTGCCAGCAGCTTAGGACTAGCGGACTCCTACGAGCAGTACTTC
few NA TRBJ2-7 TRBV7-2 CASSLVTAGPALLSEQYF TGTGCCAGCAGCTTAGTTACGGCGGGGCCAGCGCTATTGAGCGAGCAGTACTTC
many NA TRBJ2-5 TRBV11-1 CASSFGLETQYF TGTGCCAGCAGCTTTGGTTTGGAGACCCAGTACTTC
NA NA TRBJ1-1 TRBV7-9 CASSRPGENTEAFF TGTGCCAGCAGCCGACCAGGCGAGAACACTGAAGCTTTCTTT
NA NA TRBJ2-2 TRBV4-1 CASSQGGGRTGELFF TGCGCCAGCAGCCAAGGTGGGGGGAGAACCGGGGAGCTGTTTTTT
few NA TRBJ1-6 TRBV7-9 CASSPLRQANSPLHF TGTGCCAGCAGCCCCCTCCGACAGGCTAATTCACCCCTCCACTTT
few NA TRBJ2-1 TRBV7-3 CASRLKQRHAHYNEQFF TGTGCCAGCAGACTTAAACAGAGACACGCTCACTACAATGAGCAGTTCTTC
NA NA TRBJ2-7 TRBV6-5 CASSDIRAYEQYF TGTGCCAGCAGTGACATACGAGCCTACGAGCAGTACTTC
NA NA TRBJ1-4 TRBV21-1 CASSKSVRRLQGRNEKLFF TGTGCCAGCAGCAAGTCAGTACGCCGCCTACAGGGTCGGAATGAAAAACTGTTTTTT
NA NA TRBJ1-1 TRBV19 CASSLPGWTTEAFF TGTGCCAGTAGTCTTCCGGGGTGGACCACTGAAGCTTTCTTT
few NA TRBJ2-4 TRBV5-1 CASSFKDSKNIQYF TGCGCCAGCAGCTTTAAGGACAGCAAAAACATTCAGTACTTC
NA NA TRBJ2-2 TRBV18 CASSLTGTGELFF TGTGCCAGCTCACTTACAGGAACCGGGGAGCTGTTTTTT
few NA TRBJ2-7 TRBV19 CASSISKSYEQYF TGTGCCAGTAGTATTAGCAAAAGCTACGAGCAGTACTTC